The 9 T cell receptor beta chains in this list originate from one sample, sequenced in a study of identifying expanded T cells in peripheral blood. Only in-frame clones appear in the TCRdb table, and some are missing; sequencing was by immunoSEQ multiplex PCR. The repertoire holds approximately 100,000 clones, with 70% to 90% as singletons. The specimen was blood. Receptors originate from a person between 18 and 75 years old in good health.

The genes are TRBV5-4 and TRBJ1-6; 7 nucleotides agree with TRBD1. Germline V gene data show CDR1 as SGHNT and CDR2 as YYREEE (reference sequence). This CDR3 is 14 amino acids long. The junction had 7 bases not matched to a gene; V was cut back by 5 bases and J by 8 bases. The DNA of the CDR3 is TGTGCCAGCAGGAGGACAGGCCTCGATTCACCCCTCCACTTT. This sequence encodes CASRRTGLDSPLHF.

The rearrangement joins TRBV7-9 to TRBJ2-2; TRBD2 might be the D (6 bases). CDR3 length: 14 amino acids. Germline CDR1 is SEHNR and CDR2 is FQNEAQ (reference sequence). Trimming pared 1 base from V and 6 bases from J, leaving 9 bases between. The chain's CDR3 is CASSLDLAPGELFF. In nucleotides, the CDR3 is TGTGCCAGCAGCTTAGATCTAGCGCCCGGGGAGCTGTTTTTT.

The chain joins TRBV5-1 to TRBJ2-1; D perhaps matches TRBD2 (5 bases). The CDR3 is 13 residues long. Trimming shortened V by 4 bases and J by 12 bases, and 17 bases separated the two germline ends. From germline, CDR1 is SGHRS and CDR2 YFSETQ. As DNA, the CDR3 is TGCGCCAGCAGCCCGGACTCGCCAGAGCGGCAGTTCTTC. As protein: CASSPDSPERQFF. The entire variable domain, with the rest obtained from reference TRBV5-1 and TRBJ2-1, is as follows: KAGVTQTPRYLIKTRGQQVTLSCSPISGHRSVSWYQQTPGQGLQFLFEYFSETQRNKGNFPGRFSGRQFSNSRSEMNVSTLELGDSALYLCASSPDSPERQFFGPGTRLTVL.

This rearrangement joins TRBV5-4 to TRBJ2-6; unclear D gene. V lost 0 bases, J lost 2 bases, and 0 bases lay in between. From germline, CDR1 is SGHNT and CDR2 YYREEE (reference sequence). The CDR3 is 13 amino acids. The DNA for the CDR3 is TGTGCCAGCAGCTTGGCTGGGGCCAACGTCCTGACTTTC. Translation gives CASSLAGANVLTF. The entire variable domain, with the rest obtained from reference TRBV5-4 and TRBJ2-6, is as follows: ETGVTQSPTHLIKTRGQQVTLRCSSQSGHNTVSWYQQALGQGPQFIFQYYREEENGRGNFPPRFSGLQFPNYSSELNVNALELDDSALYLCASSLAGANVLTFGAGSRLTVL.

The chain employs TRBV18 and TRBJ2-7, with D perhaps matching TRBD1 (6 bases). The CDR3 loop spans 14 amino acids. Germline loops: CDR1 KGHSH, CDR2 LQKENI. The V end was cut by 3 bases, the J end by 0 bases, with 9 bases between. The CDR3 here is CASSPTTGSYEQYF. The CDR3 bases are TGTGCCAGCTCACCTACGACAGGCTCCTACGAGCAGTACTTC.

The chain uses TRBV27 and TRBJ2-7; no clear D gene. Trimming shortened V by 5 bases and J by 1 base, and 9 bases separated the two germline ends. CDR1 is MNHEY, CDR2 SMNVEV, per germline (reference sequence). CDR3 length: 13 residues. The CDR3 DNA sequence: TGTGCCAGCAGTCTTAGGGCGTCCTACGAGCAGTACTTC. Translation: CASSLRASYEQYF.

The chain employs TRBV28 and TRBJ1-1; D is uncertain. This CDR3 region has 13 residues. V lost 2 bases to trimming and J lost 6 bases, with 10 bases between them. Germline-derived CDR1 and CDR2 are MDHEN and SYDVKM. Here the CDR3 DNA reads TGTGCCAGCAGTTTAACCGTCTTCGCTGAAGCTTTCTTT. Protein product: CASSLTVFAEAFF.

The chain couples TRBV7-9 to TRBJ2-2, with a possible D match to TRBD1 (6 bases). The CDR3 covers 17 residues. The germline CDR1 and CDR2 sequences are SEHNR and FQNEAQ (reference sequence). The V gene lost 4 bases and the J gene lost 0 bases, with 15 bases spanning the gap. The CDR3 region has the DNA TGTGCCAGCAGCTCAAGAGGGACAAAAGCGAACACCGGGGAGCTGTTTTTT. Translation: CASSSRGTKANTGELFF. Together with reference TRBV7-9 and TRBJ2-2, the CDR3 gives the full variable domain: DTGVSQNPRHKITKRGQNVTFRCDPISEHNRLYWYRQTLGQGPEFLTYFQNEAQLEKSRLLSDRFSAERPKGSFSTLEIQRTEQGDSAMYLCASSSRGTKANTGELFFGEGSRLTVL.

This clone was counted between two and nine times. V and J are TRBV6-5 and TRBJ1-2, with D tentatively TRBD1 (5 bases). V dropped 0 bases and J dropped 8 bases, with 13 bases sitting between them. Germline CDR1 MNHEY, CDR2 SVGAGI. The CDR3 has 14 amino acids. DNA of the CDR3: TGTGCCAGCAGTTACTCTCCAGGGAAGGAAGGCTACACCTTC. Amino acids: CASSYSPGKEGYTF.